This passage covers 15 T cell receptor beta chains from one sample sequenced in a study of tumor and adjacent non-tumor tissue in lung cancer. The template was RNA from unsorted bulk tissue. A modified ARM-PCR protocol with three rounds of nested PCR amplified TCRbeta. In TCRdb, the multiplex PCR reads were re-called with MiXCR into one record per CDR3 protein. The sample includes about 93,000 distinct CDR3 sequences, just over 65% of them seen just once. Sample: lung tumor tissue. These receptors all come from a man aged 55 to 70 with non-small cell lung cancer.

This clonotype was picked up one time. An end of the junction differs from the germline gene, which may be a read error. The genes are TRBV2 and TRBJ2-7; weak D call: TRBD2 (6 bases). Germline values: CDR1 SNHLY, CDR2 FYNNEI. This CDR3 has 17 residues. The CDR3 sequence: CACSERRGGVGTYEQYF. CDR3 nucleotide sequence: TGTGCCTGCAGTGAAAGGAGGGGAGGCGTTGGAACTTACGAGCAGTACTTC.

This clonotype was found many times. This chain joins TRBV12-3 or TRBV12-4 and TRBJ2-2; D remains unclear. The CDR3 extends over 16 amino acids. V shed 5 bases and J shed 1 base, with 14 bases lying between them. CDR3 sequence: CASSPGPMLNTGELFF. CDR3 DNA sequence: TGTGCCAGCAGTCCAGGCCCGATGTTGAACACCGGGGAGCTGTTTTTT.

The chain carries TRBV14 and TRBJ2-7; D is perhaps TRBD1 (5 bases). Per the germline V gene, CDR1 is SGHDN and CDR2 is FVKESK. This CDR3 region has 14 residues. Trimming stripped 3 bases from V and 2 bases from J, with 11 bases between. The DNA of the CDR3 is TGTGCCAGCAGCCAGTTTGACAGAACCTACGAGCAGTACTTC. Translation: CASSQFDRTYEQYF.

In the case of this clonotype: Relative to the germline gene, one junction end is altered; a read error may explain this. This chain links TRBV6-6 with TRBJ2-3; maybe TRBD1 (6 bases). The CDR3 is 17 amino acids. CDR1 MNHNY and CDR2 SVGAGI come from the germline V gene (reference sequence). CDR3 DNA: TGTGCAAGCAGTTACGAGGAGGACAGTTTCTACACAGATAGGCAGTATTTT. Translated, it gives CASSYEEDSFYTDRQYF.

V is TRBV6-5 and J is TRBJ1-6; D unclear. This CDR3 is built from 20 residues. Germline lookup yields CDR1 MNHEY and CDR2 SVGAGI. V shed 6 bases and J shed 0 bases, with 24 bases lying between them. Here the CDR3 reads CASSLAGHDGSASYNSPLHF. The CDR3 region has the DNA TGTGCCAGCAGCCTCGCCGGTCATGACGGGTCCGCCTCCTATAATTCACCCCTCCACTTT.

Details on this clonotype: A read error may explain this, as a much larger clone is one base away. The chain uses TRBV7-9 and TRBJ1-2; D is unresolved. Trimming shortened V by 5 bases and J by 0 bases, and 7 bases separated the two germline ends. Germline values: CDR1 SEHNR, CDR2 FQNEAQ (reference sequence). CDR3 size: 13 residues. CDR3 DNA sequence: TGTGCCAGCAGCCTCGTGCCTAACTATGGCTACACCTTC. This sequence encodes CASSLVPNYGYTF. Full variable domain (outside the CDR3, taken from reference TRBV7-9 and TRBJ1-2): DTGVSQNPRHKITKRGQNVTFRCDPISEHNRLYWYRQTLGQGPEFLTYFQNEAQLEKSRLLSDRFSAERPKGSFSTLEIQRTEQGDSAMYLCASSLVPNYGYTFGSGTRLTVV.

On this clonotype: A junction end diverges from the germline sequence, so it may reflect a read error. The chain's CDR3 is CVSSPHGGMRDGQFF. The CDR3 DNA is TGTGTCAGCAGCCCGCACGGGGGGATGAGGGATGGGCAGTTCTTC. The chain uses TRBV11-2 and TRBJ2-1, with 7 bases lining up with TRBD2. CDR1 and CDR2 from the germline V gene are SGHAT and FQNNGV. The CDR3 contains 15 residues.

This clonotype was observed a handful of times. This clone may be a read error of a much larger clone one base away. This sequence joins TRBV24-1 and TRBJ2-1; D remains unclear. The V end was cut by 7 bases, the J end by 9 bases, with 9 bases between. This CDR3 comprises 11 residues. CDR1 is KGHDR, CDR2 SFDVKD, per germline. The CDR3 coding sequence is TGTGCCACCAGATATCACGCTGAGCAGTTCTTC. The encoded protein is CATRYHAEQFF.

By sample fraction, this clonotype is medium-sized (0.01 to 0.1%). The chain links TRBV29-1 to TRBJ2-7; TRBD2 aligns across 10 bases. This CDR3 spans 12 amino acids. Germline CDR1 reads SQVTM; CDR2 reads ANQGSEA. J lost 6 bases, V lost 6 bases, and 5 bases had no gene match. The DNA of the CDR3 is TGCAGCGTCGGGACTAGCGCAGCCGAGCAGTACTTC. Its protein product is CSVGTSAAEQYF.

Of note for this clonotype: The final CDR3 position lacks the conserved phenylalanine or tryptophan, pointing to a likely read error. The gene calls are TRBV5-4 and TRBJ2-5; tentative D call: TRBD1 (5 bases). The length of the CDR3 is 14 residues. V lost 1 base and J 5 bases, leaving 12 bases between the germline ends. Germline CDR1 is SGHNT and CDR2 is YYREEE (reference sequence). CDR3 sequence reads: CASSLNQGKETQYL. The CDR3, as DNA: TGTGCCAGCAGCTTGAATCAGGGAAAGGAGACCCAGTACCTC.

This rearrangement joins TRBV11-1 to TRBJ2-7; D uncertain. There are 14 residues in the CDR3. V gave up 4 bases and J gave up 5 bases, with 15 bases separating them. Germline CDR1 SGHAT, CDR2 FQDESV (reference sequence). The CDR3 nucleotides read TGTGCCAGCAGCTCTCCAGGCGGCGCCCACGAGCAGTACTTC. Protein product: CASSSPGGAHEQYF.

As concerns this clonotype: Since no conserved phenylalanine or tryptophan closes the CDR3, a read error is the likely cause. Because the CDR3's place on the DNA is in doubt, the DNA is left out and the CDR3 is given as listed by TCRdb. The chain is built from TRBV11-3 and TRBJ2-1; whether TRBD2, the table's D call, matches the DNA was not checked. Germline V CDR1 and CDR2: SGHNT, YENEEA. The CDR3 extends over 16 residues, inclusive of both ends. This CDR3 is CARSPARRSSYNEQFS.

Of note for this clonotype: This CDR3 fails to terminate in the conserved phenylalanine or tryptophan, so it likely reflects a read error. The gene calls are TRBV11-3 and TRBJ2-6; a possible D gene is TRBD1 (6 bases). This CDR3 has 15 amino acids. Between the trimmed V and J ends, which lost 5 bases and 10 bases, there was a span of 18 bases. Looked up from germline, CDR1 is SGHNT and CDR2 is YENEEA. For the CDR3, the DNA is TGTGCCAGCAGCCAACAGGGTTCTGAGGCTAACGTCCTGACTATC. Translation gives CASSQQGSEANVLTI.

About this clonotype itself: This may be a read error: a much more frequent sequence differs by one nucleotide. V gene TRBV30 combines with J gene TRBJ2-4; the D gene is possibly TRBD1 (5 bases). Germline V lookup: CDR1 GTSNPN, CDR2 SVGIG (reference sequence). The CDR3 extends over 14 amino acids. V was trimmed by 2 bases and J by 7 bases, leaving 15 bases between them. CDR3 loop: CAWSLIGQGNIQYF. The DNA for the CDR3 is TGTGCCTGGAGTTTGATTGGCCAGGGTAACATTCAGTACTTC.

This clonotype was seen only a few times. One end of the junction is discordant with germline, which a read error may explain. The J gene is TRBJ2-7, the V gene TRBV7-9; TRBD1 aligns across 7 bases. The CDR3 extends over 18 amino acids. The germline V gene has CDR1 SEHNR and CDR2 FQNEAQ (reference sequence). CDR3 nucleotide sequence: TGTGCCAGCAGCCAAGGCGGCGCGGACAGGCCACCATTTTACGAACAGTACTTC. It translates to CASSQGGADRPPFYEQYF.